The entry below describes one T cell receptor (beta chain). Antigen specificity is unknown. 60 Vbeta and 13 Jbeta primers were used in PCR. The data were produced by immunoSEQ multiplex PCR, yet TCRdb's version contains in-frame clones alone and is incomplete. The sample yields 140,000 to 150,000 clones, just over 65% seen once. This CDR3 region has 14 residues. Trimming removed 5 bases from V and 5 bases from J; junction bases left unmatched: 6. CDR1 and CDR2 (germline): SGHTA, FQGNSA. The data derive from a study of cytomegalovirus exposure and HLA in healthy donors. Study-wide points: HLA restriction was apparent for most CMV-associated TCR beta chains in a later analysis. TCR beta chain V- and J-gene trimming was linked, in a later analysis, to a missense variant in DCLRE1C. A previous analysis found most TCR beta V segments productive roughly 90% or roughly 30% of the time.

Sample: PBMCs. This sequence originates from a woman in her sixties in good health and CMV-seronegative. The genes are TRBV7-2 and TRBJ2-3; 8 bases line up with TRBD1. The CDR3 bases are TGTGCCAGCAGCGTGACAGGGGTGAGAGATACGCAGTATTTT. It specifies CASSVTGVRDTQYF.